The 15 T cell receptor beta chains given below trace back to one sample, sequenced in a study of OX40 agonist ivuxolimab in advanced cancers. Clones were sequenced by immunoSEQ multiplex PCR, and TCRdb holds only the in-frame ones, with some missing. The table shows tens of thousands of clones, with approximately 89% occurring only once. Sequencing was performed on CD4+ or CD8+ T cells sorted from blood, taken in a trial of the OX40 agonist ivuxolimab. The receptors shown here come from an adult with an advanced solid tumor such as melanoma, head and neck, liver or kidney cancer.

The V gene is TRBV7-2, the J gene TRBJ1-5; tentative D call: TRBD1 (6 bases). V shed 5 bases and J shed 9 bases, with 14 bases lying between them. The CDR3 spans 13 residues. The germline gives CDR1 SGHTA, CDR2 FQGNSA. CDR3 DNA: TGTGCCAGCAGCCTAACTCGGGGGCGGCCCCAGCATTTT. Its protein product is CASSLTRGRPQHF.

This rearrangement joins TRBV5-1 to TRBJ1-2; unclear D gene. V lost 2 bases, J lost 5 bases, and 10 bases lay in between. The germline V gene has CDR1 SGHRS and CDR2 YFSETQ. The CDR3 runs to 13 residues. CDR3 region: CASSFEDWYGYTF. The CDR3 DNA sequence: TGCGCCAGCAGCTTCGAAGATTGGTATGGCTACACCTTC.

This clone was found once. The chain couples TRBV5-1 to TRBJ1-1; the D is unclear. The germline V gene encodes CDR1 SGHRS and CDR2 YFSETQ. The CDR3 sequence is 11 residues long. V lost 2 bases, J lost 3 bases, and 2 bases lay in between. The CDR3 nucleotides read TGCGCCAGCAGCTTAGACACTGAAGCTTTCTTT. Translated, it gives CASSLDTEAFF.

The chain recombines TRBV11-1 with TRBJ2-7; no definite D call. This CDR3 is 14 amino acids long. Germline CDR1 is SGHAT and CDR2 is FQDESV (reference sequence). Trimming stripped 5 bases from V and 0 bases from J, with 11 bases between. The DNA for the CDR3 is TGTGCCAGCAGCCCGCAACAGAGCTCCTACGAGCAGTACTTC. Its translation: CASSPQQSSYEQYF.

This clone was detected a few times. The rearrangement joins TRBV12-5 to TRBJ2-1; 8 positions agree with TRBD2. Germline values: CDR1 LGHNT, CDR2 FRNRAP. The CDR3 covers 19 residues. Unmatched junction bases numbered 16, after V lost 3 bases and J lost 3 bases. The CDR3 protein is CASGFRGTSARDFYNEQFF. The CDR3, as DNA: TGTGCTAGTGGTTTCCGGGGGACTAGTGCGCGAGATTTCTACAATGAGCAGTTCTTC. The variable domain in full, completed from reference TRBV12-5 and TRBJ2-1, reads DARVTQTPRHKVTEMGQEVTMRCQPILGHNTVFWYRQTMMQGLELLAYFRNRAPLDDSGMPKDRFSAEMPDATLATLKIQPSEPRDSAVYFCASGFRGTSARDFYNEQFFGPGTRLTVL.

This chain uses TRBV7-9 with TRBJ1-1, with D possibly TRBD1 on 5 matching bases. The CDR3 has 13 residues. Germline-derived CDR1 and CDR2 are SEHNR and FQNEAQ (reference sequence). The germline V and J ends were trimmed by 1 base and 8 bases, with 11 bases remaining between them. Here the CDR3 reads CASSLVATAEAFF. The CDR3 region has the DNA TGTGCCAGCAGCTTAGTGGCGACAGCAGAAGCTTTCTTT.

The J gene is TRBJ1-3, the V gene TRBV5-6; D call uncertain. V lost 3 bases, J lost 2 bases, and 12 bases lay in between. Germline lookup yields CDR1 SGHDT and CDR2 YYEEEE. This CDR3 is 15 amino acids long. CDR3 nucleotides: TGTGCCAGCAGCTGGGGTGCACTCCCTGGAAACACCATATATTTT. Its protein is CASSWGALPGNTIYF.

This clone appeared a single time. The chain couples TRBV30 to TRBJ2-7, with D perhaps assigned TRBD1 or TRBD2 (5 bases each). Germline lookup yields CDR1 GTSNPN and CDR2 SVGIG (reference sequence). This CDR3 region has 12 residues. V was trimmed by 8 bases and J by 5 bases, leaving 16 bases between them. CDR3: CAQRGVRDEQYF. The CDR3 bases are TGTGCCCAGAGAGGGGTTCGGGACGAGCAGTACTTC.

The J gene is TRBJ1-4, the V gene TRBV28; D uncertain. The germline CDR1 and CDR2 sequences are MDHEN and SYDVKM. The length of the CDR3 is 11 residues. The CDR3 coding sequence is TGTGGATCCGCACATAGGGAAAAACTGTTTTTT. Translated, it gives CGSAHREKLFF.

The chain employs TRBV15 and TRBJ2-5; D is ambiguous. The CDR3 extends over 14 amino acids. Germline-derived CDR1 and CDR2 are LNHNV and YYDKDF (reference sequence). Trimming pared 1 base from V and 3 bases from J, leaving 9 bases between. The DNA of the CDR3 is TGTGCCACCAGCAGAGTTGGCCAGAAAGAGACCCAGTACTTC. Protein product: CATSRVGQKETQYF. Supplemented by reference TRBV15 and TRBJ2-5, the full variable domain reads DAMVIQNPRYQVTQFGKPVTLSCSQTLNHNVMYWYQQKSSQAPKLLFHYYDKDFNNEADTPDNFQSRRPNTSFCFLDIRSPGLGDTAMYLCATSRVGQKETQYFGPGTRLLVL.

J is TRBJ2-2 and V is TRBV5-1, with 8 positions matching TRBD1. The V gene end was trimmed by 5 bases and the J gene end by 3 bases; junction bases not matched to a gene: 9. The CDR3 runs 16 residues. Germline V gives CDR1 SGHRS, CDR2 YFSETQ. The DNA for the CDR3 is TGCGCCAGCAGAGGGAGACAGGGGAGAGACACCGGGGAGCTGTTTTTT. It codes for CASRGRQGRDTGELFF.

This clone was seen a handful of times. This chain joins TRBV28 and TRBJ1-6; 7 nucleotides line up with TRBD1. Germline CDR1 is MDHEN and CDR2 is SYDVKM. CDR3 length: 15 residues. V gave up 2 bases and J gave up 10 bases; unmatched junction bases: 8. The CDR3 loop reads CASSLISGGGSPLHF. DNA for the CDR3: TGTGCCAGCAGTTTAATTTCAGGGGGGGGGTCACCCCTCCACTTT.

The chain couples TRBV25-1 to TRBJ1-6; D gene ambiguous. The CDR3 is 13 residues long. Trimming shortened V by 3 bases and J by 8 bases, and 8 bases separated the two germline ends. Germline V gene lookup returns CDR1 MGHDK and CDR2 SYGVNS. CDR3 nucleotides: TGTGCCAGCAGTGAGAGGTTTGATTCACCCCTCCACTTT. It is translated as CASSERFDSPLHF.

The genes are TRBV7-3 and TRBJ2-5, with 7 bases lining up with TRBD1. The CDR3 extends over 15 amino acids. V lost 5 bases and J lost 2; bases outside the gene matches: 8. The germline CDR1 and CDR2 sequences are SGHTA and FQGTGA. The CDR3: CASSQRGQSQETQYF. DNA for the CDR3: TGTGCCAGCAGCCAACGGGGACAGTCACAAGAGACCCAGTACTTC. Complete variable domain (other parts from reference TRBV7-3 and TRBJ2-5): GAGVSQTPSNKVTEKGKYVELRCDPISGHTALYWYRQSLGQGPEFLIYFQGTGAADDSGLPNDRFFAVRPEGSVSTLKIQRTERGDSAVYLCASSQRGQSQETQYFGPGTRLLVL.

V is TRBV11-2 and J is TRBJ1-1; D remains unclear. Trimming stripped 1 base from V and 3 bases from J, with 15 bases between. Germline V CDR1 and CDR2: SGHAT, FQNNGV. The CDR3 contains 16 residues. CDR3 sequence reads: CASSLVFRQVDTEAFF. CDR3 coding DNA: TGTGCCAGCAGCTTAGTTTTTAGGCAGGTGGACACTGAAGCTTTCTTT.